These 21 T cell receptor beta chains were all obtained from the same sample, sequenced in a study of blood T cell repertoires in COVID-19 (dated by TCRdb to the early 2020s). Library construction relied on the immunoSEQ multiplex PCR assay. As stored in TCRdb, this immuneACCESS dataset retains in-frame rearrangements with V and J assigned. A fraction of the clones does not appear; measured against another copy, unresolved V genes explain less than half of the discrepancy, and the remainder lacks a known reason. The table for this sample lists 73,000 or so clones; over 70% of them were counted only once. The biggest ten clones account for around 20% of the sample. Sequenced material: peripheral blood. The receptors stem from a man in his 60s with acute or convalescent COVID-19.

The chain uses TRBV7-2 and TRBJ1-1; possibly TRBD1 for D (6 bases). This CDR3 is 15 amino acids long. V was pared by 5 bases and J by 5 bases, with 18 bases between. CDR1 and CDR2 from the germline V gene are SGHTA and FQGNSA. This chain's CDR3 is CASSLTGGGETEAFF. CDR3 DNA sequence: TGTGCCAGCAGCCTTACGGGAGGGGGTGAAACTGAAGCTTTCTTT. Together with reference TRBV7-2 and TRBJ1-1, the CDR3 gives the full variable domain: GAGVSQSPSNKVTEKGKDVELRCDPISGHTALYWYRQSLGQGLEFLIYFQGNSAPDKSGLPSDRFSAERTGGSVSTLTIQRTQQEDSAVYLCASSLTGGGETEAFFGQGTRLTVV.

This clone came up a few times. V gene TRBV7-3 combines with J gene TRBJ2-7; 8 positions match TRBD1. The CDR3 contains 15 residues. CDR1 and CDR2 from the germline V gene are SGHTA and FQGTGA. The ends lost 2 bases at V and 2 bases at J; junction bases unmatched: 5. The CDR3 spells CASSLGTGEAYEQYF. The CDR3 DNA reads TGTGCCAGCAGCTTAGGGACAGGCGAAGCCTACGAGCAGTACTTC.

In DNA, the CDR3 is TGTGCCATCAGTGAGTCGAGGACTAGCGGGAGGGACAATGAGCAGTTCTTC. It codes for CAISESRTSGRDNEQFF. This chain joins TRBV10-3 and TRBJ2-1; 15 positions agree with TRBD2. CDR1 is ENHRY, CDR2 SYGVKD, per germline. The CDR3 spans 17 residues. V lost 0 bases, J lost 5 bases, and 2 bases stayed unmatched.

The chain carries TRBV4-1 and TRBJ1-5; maybe TRBD1 (5 bases). Germline V gene lookup returns CDR1 MGHRA and CDR2 YSYEKL. This CDR3 is 15 amino acids long. Trimming removed 3 bases from V and 5 bases from J, with 14 bases in between. The CDR3 region has the DNA TGCGCCAGCAGCCAGGGGCGGGAGTCAGATCAGCCCCAGCATTTT. As protein: CASSQGRESDQPQHF.

The chain links TRBV24-1 to TRBJ2-5; no firm D call. V lost 3 bases and J 3 bases, leaving 10 bases between the germline ends. Germline loops: CDR1 KGHDR, CDR2 SFDVKD. The CDR3 contains 14 residues. The CDR3 here is CATSDPELKETQYF. CDR3 in DNA: TGTGCCACCAGTGATCCCGAACTTAAAGAGACCCAGTACTTC.

This clone was counted many times. J is TRBJ1-4 and V is TRBV6-5; D not resolved. Trimming removed 6 bases at V and 0 bases at J, with 11 bases between. Germline CDR1 reads MNHEY; CDR2 reads SVGAGI. The CDR3 totals 15 residues. The CDR3 DNA is TGTGCCAGCAGCCTAGTAGGATCAACTAATGAAAAACTGTTTTTT. As protein: CASSLVGSTNEKLFF.

The chain couples TRBV5-1 to TRBJ2-7; D unclear. There are 12 residues in the CDR3. Per the germline V gene, CDR1 is SGHRS and CDR2 is YFSETQ. The V end lost 0 bases, the J end lost 5 bases, and 6 bases lay between the germline ends. The CDR3 loop reads CASSLVGDEQYF. CDR3 bases: TGCGCCAGCAGCTTGGTGGGCGACGAGCAGTACTTC. The whole variable domain, remainder taken from reference TRBV5-1 and TRBJ2-7, is KAGVTQTPRYLIKTRGQQVTLSCSPISGHRSVSWYQQTPGQGLQFLFEYFSETQRNKGNFPGRFSGRQFSNSRSEMNVSTLELGDSALYLCASSLVGDEQYFGPGTRLTVT.

The chain combines TRBV12-3 or TRBV12-4 with TRBJ2-3, with D perhaps TRBD2 (5 bases). Trimming removed 3 bases from V and 6 bases from J, with 10 bases in between. The CDR3 spans 13 residues. CDR3 loop: CASSFSGSDTQYF. In DNA form, the CDR3 reads TGTGCCAGCAGTTTTTCGGGATCTGATACGCAGTATTTT.

This clone was seen a handful of times. J is TRBJ2-2 and V is TRBV5-1, with 12 positions matching TRBD2. From germline, CDR1 is SGHRS and CDR2 YFSETQ. The J segment lost 4 bases and the V segment lost 3 bases, leaving 7 bases of the junction unmatched. The CDR3 totals 17 residues. The CDR3 sequence: CASSSVLAGGLTGELFF. CDR3 nucleotides: TGCGCCAGCAGCTCCGTCCTAGCGGGAGGGCTCACCGGGGAGCTGTTTTTT.

This chain connects TRBV7-2 to TRBJ2-1; 8 bases are shared with TRBD1. This CDR3 spans 15 amino acids. CDR1 and CDR2 from the germline V gene are SGHTA and FQGNSA. The V segment lost 4 bases and the J segment 6 bases; nucleotides outside the gene matches: 8. The CDR3 loop is CASSSWGQAVNEQFF. The CDR3, as DNA: TGTGCCAGCAGCTCGTGGGGACAGGCCGTCAATGAGCAGTTCTTC.

The chain employs TRBV7-9 and TRBJ2-1; D is possibly TRBD1 (5 bases). The CDR3 runs to 15 residues. Germline V gene sequence: CDR1 SEHNR, CDR2 FQNEAQ (reference sequence). V dropped 5 bases and J dropped 0 bases, with 11 bases sitting between them. CDR3 protein: CASSPTESSYNEQFF. CDR3 in DNA: TGTGCCAGCAGCCCGACAGAGAGCTCCTACAATGAGCAGTTCTTC.

The rearrangement uses TRBV18 and TRBJ1-3, with D perhaps matching TRBD1 (6 bases). Trimming took off 3 bases at V and 4 bases at J, with 16 bases between the two ends. The CDR3 totals 16 residues. Per the germline V gene, CDR1 is KGHSH and CDR2 is LQKENI. The CDR3 spells CASSPPGHRGGNTIYF. The CDR3 DNA is TGTGCCAGCTCACCTCCGGGACACCGAGGGGGAAACACCATATATTTT. The full variable domain, its missing parts supplied by reference TRBV18 and TRBJ1-3, is NAGVMQNPRHLVRRRGQEARLRCSPMKGHSHVYWYRQLPEEGLKFMVYLQKENIIDESGMPKERFSAEFPKEGPSILRIQQVVRGDSAAYFCASSPPGHRGGNTIYFGEGSWLTVV.

The chain links TRBV19 to TRBJ1-2; a weak D match, TRBD1 (6 bases). The V end was cut by 0 bases, the J end by 8 bases, with 22 bases between. CDR3 length: 17 amino acids. In germline, CDR1 is LNHDA, CDR2 SQIVND (reference sequence). The DNA for the CDR3 is TGTGCCAGTAGTATAGATCTATCTGCCGGGGGGGCGCGGGGCTACACCTTC. It is translated as CASSIDLSAGGARGYTF.

This chain uses TRBV10-1 with TRBJ1-1, with D perhaps TRBD1 (5 bases). V was clipped by 0 bases and J by 11 bases, with 19 bases between them. This CDR3 contains 15 residues. CDR1 and CDR2 (germline): WNHNN, SYGVQD (reference sequence). CDR3 DNA sequence: TGCGCCAGCAGTGAGTCGATAGAGGTCCGGGGGGAGGCTTTCTTT. It is translated as CASSESIEVRGEAFF.

The gene calls are TRBV19 and TRBJ1-4; maybe TRBD1 (5 bases). The germline V gene has CDR1 LNHDA and CDR2 SQIVND (reference sequence). The CDR3 is 15 amino acids. V was shortened by 3 bases and J by 6 bases, with 14 bases between the two germline ends. The CDR3 DNA follows: TGTGCCAGTAGTATCCCGACAGATGGGGATGAAAAACTGTTTTTT. Its protein is CASSIPTDGDEKLFF. Drawing the rest from reference TRBV19 and TRBJ1-4, the complete variable domain is DGGITQSPKYLFRKEGQNVTLSCEQNLNHDAMYWYRQDPGQGLRLIYYSQIVNDFQKGDIAEGYSVSREKKESFPLTVTSAQKNPTAFYLCASSIPTDGDEKLFFGSGTQLSVL.

The chain has TRBV28 and TRBJ2-6; 7 positions match TRBD1. The CDR3 is made up of 18 amino acids. Germline assignment: CDR1 MDHEN and CDR2 SYDVKM. Trimming removed 6 bases from V and 0 bases from J; junction bases left unmatched: 11. The CDR3 spells CASRRDRVGSSGANVLTF. The CDR3 DNA follows: TGTGCCAGCAGGCGCGACAGGGTGGGGAGCTCTGGGGCCAACGTCCTGACTTTC.

The chain has TRBV30 and TRBJ1-6; tentative D call: TRBD1 (6 bases). The length of the CDR3 is 12 residues. Germline CDR1 and CDR2: GTSNPN and SVGIG (reference sequence). Trimming removed 6 bases from V and 10 bases from J, with 13 bases in between. The CDR3 nucleotides are TGTGCCTGTCGGGAGGGGGACTCACCCCTCCACTTT. As protein: CACREGDSPLHF.

The CDR3 here is CASSLGSTQYF. In DNA form, the CDR3 reads TGTGCCAGCAGCCTGGGTAGTACGCAGTATTTT. J is TRBJ2-3 and V is TRBV5-6; D is ambiguous. The CDR3 loop spans 11 amino acids. Looked up from germline, CDR1 is SGHDT and CDR2 is YYEEEE. Trimming took 4 bases from V and 8 from J, leaving 8 bases between them. Full variable domain (missing parts from reference TRBV5-6 and TRBJ2-3): DAGVTQSPTHLIKTRGQQVTLRCSPKSGHDTVSWYQQALGQGPQFIFQYYEEEERQRGNFPDRFSGHQFPNYSSELNVNALLLGDSALYLCASSLGSTQYFGPGTRLTVL.

The chain combines TRBV11-3 with TRBJ2-5; 7 bases line up with TRBD2. V shed 2 bases, J shed 5 bases, and the junction held 11 bases outside the gene matches. The CDR3 length is 16 residues. Germline V gene sequence: CDR1 SGHNT, CDR2 YENEEA. Here the CDR3 DNA reads TGTGCCAGCAGCTTAAGAGGTTCAGGGCGGGGGGAGACCCAGTACTTC. It yields the protein CASSLRGSGRGETQYF.

The rearrangement joins TRBV5-1 to TRBJ2-1, with D perhaps matching TRBD2 (5 bases). The CDR3 loop spans 13 amino acids. V shed 5 bases and J shed 0 bases, with 6 bases lying between them. Germline V gene data show CDR1 as SGHRS and CDR2 as YFSETQ. CDR3 nucleotides: TGCGCCAGCAGGGGAGCCTCCTACAATGAGCAGTTCTTC. Translated, it gives CASRGASYNEQFF.

The V and J genes are TRBV6-1 and TRBJ2-2, with D perhaps TRBD1 (5 bases). V lost 2 bases, J lost 7 bases, and 20 bases lay in between. CDR1 MNHNS and CDR2 SASEGT come from the germline V gene. This CDR3 comprises 17 residues. This chain's CDR3 is CASSERQGAELRGELFF. The DNA of the CDR3 is TGTGCCAGCAGTGAACGTCAGGGCGCTGAGTTGCGCGGGGAGCTGTTTTTT.